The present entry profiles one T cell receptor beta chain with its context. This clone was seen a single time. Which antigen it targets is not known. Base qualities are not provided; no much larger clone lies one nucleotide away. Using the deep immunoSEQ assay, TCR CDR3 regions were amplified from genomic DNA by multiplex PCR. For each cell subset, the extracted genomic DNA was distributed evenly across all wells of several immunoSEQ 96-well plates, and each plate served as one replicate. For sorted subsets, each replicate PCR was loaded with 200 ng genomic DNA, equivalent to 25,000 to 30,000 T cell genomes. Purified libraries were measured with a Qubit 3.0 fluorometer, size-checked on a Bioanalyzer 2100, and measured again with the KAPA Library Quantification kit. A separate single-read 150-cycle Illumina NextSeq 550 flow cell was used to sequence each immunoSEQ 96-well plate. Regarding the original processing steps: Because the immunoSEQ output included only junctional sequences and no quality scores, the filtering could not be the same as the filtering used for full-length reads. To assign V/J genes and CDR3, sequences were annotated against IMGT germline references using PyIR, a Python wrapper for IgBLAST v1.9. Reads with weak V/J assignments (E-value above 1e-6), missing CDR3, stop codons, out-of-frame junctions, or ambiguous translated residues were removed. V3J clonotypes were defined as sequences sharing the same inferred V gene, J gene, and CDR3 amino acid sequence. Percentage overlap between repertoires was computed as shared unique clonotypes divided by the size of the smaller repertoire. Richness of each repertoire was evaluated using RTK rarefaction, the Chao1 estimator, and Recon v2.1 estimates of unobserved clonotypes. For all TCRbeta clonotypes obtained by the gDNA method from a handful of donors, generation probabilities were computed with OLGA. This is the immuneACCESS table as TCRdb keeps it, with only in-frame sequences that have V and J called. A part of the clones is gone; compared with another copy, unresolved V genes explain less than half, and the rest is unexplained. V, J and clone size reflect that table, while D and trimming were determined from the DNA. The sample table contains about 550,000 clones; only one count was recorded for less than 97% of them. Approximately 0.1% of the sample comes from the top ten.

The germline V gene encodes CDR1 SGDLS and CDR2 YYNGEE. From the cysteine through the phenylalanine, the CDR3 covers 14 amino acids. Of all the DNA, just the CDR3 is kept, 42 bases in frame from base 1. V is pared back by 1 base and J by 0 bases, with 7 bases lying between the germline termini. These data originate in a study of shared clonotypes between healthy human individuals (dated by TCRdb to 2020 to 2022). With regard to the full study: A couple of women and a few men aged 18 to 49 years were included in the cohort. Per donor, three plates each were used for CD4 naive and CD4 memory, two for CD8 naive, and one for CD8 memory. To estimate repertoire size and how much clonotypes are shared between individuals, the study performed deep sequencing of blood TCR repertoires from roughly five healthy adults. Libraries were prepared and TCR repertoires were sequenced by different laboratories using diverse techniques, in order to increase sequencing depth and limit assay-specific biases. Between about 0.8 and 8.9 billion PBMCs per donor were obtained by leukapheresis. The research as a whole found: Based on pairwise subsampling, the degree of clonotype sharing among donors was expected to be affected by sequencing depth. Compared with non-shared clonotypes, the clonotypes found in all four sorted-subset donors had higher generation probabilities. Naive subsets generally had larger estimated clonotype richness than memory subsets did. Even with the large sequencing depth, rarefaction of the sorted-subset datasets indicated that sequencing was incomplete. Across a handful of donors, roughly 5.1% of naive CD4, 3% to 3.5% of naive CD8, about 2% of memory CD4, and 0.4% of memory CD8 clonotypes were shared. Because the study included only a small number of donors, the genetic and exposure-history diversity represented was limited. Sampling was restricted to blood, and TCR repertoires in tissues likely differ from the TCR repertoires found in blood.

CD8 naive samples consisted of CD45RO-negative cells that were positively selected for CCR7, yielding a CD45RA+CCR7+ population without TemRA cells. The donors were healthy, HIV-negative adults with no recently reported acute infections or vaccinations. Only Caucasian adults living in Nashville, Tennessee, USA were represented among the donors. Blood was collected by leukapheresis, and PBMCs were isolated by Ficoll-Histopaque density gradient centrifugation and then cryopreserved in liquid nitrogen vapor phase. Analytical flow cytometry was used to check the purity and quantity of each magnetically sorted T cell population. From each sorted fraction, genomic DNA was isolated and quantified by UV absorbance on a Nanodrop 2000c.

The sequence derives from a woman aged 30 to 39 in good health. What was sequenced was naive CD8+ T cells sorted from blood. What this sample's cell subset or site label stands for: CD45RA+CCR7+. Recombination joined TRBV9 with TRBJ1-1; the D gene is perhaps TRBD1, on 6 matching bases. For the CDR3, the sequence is CASSVRTVNTEAFF. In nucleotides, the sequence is TGTGCCAGCAGCGTAAGGACAGTGAACACTGAAGCTTTCTTT.